This TCR beta chain was found in a study of T cells in Graves' hyperthyroidism and ophthalmopathy. Patients showing uncontrolled infection, other autoimmune disease, pregnancy or lactation were ineligible. The diagnostic basis comprised clinical symptoms, serum thyroxine and TRAb, thyroid ultrasound and orbital computed tomography. Isolation of PBMCs was performed on about 10 ml fresh peripheral blood. Overall study results and limits: Blood shared most expanded thyroid clonotypes above 0.001.

Germline CDR1 and CDR2: MDHEN and SYDVKM. V dropped 0 bases and J dropped 3; count of bases not matched to a gene: 6. The length of the CDR3 is 16 residues. Remarks on this clonotype: Its antigen is as yet unknown.

The source material, RNA transcripts, was used to amplify TCR beta CDR3 regions. With the HTBI primer set, the TCR CDR3 went through a first round of RT-PCR. TCRdb recomputed calls from the multiplex PCR reads with MiXCR, one row per CDR3 protein. The sample consists of under 300,000 distinct CDR3 sequences, around 22% of them appearing once. The genes are TRBV28 and TRBJ2-3; 7 bases fit TRBD2. The origin of this receptor is a man in his thirties or forties with Graves' ophthalmopathy. Sequencing was done on a sample of blood. The CDR3 DNA reads TGTGCCAGCAGTTTATGGGTAGCGGGTCTGACAGATACGCAGTATTTT. It encodes CASSLWVAGLTDTQYF.